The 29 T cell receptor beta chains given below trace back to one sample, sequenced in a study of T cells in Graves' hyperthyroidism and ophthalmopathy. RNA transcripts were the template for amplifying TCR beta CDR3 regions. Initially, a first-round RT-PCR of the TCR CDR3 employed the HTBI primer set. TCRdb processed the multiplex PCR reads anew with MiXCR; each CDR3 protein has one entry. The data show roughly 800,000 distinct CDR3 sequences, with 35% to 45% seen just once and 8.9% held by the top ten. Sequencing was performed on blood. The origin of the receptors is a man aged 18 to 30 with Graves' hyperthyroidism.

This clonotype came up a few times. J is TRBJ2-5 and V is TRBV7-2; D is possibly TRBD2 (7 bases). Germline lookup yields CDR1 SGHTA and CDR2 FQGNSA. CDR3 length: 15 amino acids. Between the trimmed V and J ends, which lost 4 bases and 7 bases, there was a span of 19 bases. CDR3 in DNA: TGTGCCAGCAGCTATACTAGAGGGGGGGCTGTGACCCAGTACTTC. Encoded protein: CASSYTRGGAVTQYF.

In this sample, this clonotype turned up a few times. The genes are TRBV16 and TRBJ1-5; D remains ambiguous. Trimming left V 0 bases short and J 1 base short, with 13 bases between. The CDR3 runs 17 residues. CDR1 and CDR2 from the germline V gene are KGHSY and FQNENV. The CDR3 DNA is TGTGCCAGCAGCCAATCTGGCAGGACCCAAAGCAATCAGCCCCAGCATTTT. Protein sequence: CASSQSGRTQSNQPQHF.

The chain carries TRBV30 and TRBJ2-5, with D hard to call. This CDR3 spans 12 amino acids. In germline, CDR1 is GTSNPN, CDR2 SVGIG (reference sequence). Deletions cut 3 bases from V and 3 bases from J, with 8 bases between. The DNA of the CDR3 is TGTGCCTGGAGGGCTATCGAAGAGACCCAGTACTTC. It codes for CAWRAIEETQYF.

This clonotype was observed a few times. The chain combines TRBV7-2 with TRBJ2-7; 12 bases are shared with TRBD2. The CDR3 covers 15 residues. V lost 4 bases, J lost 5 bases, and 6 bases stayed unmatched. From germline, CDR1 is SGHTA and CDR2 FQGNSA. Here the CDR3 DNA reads TGTGCCAGCAGCTCCCTAGCGGGAGGGAGAGACGAGCAGTACTTC. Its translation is CASSSLAGGRDEQYF. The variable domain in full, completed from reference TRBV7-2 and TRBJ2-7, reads GAGVSQSPSNKVTEKGKDVELRCDPISGHTALYWYRQSLGQGLEFLIYFQGNSAPDKSGLPSDRFSAERTGGSVSTLTIQRTQQEDSAVYLCASSSLAGGRDEQYFGPGTRLTVT.

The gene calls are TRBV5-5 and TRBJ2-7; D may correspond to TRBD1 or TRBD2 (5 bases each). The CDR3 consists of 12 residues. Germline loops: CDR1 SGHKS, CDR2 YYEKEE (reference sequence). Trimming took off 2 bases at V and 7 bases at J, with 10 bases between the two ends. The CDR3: CASSFLGVEQYF. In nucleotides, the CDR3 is TGTGCCAGCAGCTTTTTGGGGGTAGAGCAGTACTTC.

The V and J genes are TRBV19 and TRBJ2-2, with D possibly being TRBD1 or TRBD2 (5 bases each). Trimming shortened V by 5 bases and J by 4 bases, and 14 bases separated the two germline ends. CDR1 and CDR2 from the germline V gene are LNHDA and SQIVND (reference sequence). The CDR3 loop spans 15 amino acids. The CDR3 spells CASSEPGRITGELFF. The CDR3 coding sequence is TGTGCCAGTAGTGAACCGGGACGGATCACCGGGGAGCTGTTTTTT.

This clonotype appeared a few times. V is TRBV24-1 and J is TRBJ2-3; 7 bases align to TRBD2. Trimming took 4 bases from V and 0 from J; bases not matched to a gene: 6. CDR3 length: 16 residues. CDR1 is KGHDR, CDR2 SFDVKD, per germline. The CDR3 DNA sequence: TGTGCCACCAGTGACGCTGGGACTATGAGCACAGATACGCAGTATTTT. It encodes CATSDAGTMSTDTQYF.

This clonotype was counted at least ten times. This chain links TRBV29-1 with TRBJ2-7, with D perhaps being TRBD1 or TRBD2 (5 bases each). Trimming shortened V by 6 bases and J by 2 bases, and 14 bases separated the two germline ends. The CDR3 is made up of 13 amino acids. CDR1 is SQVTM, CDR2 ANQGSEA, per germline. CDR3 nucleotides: TGCAGCGTCGTCCGGGACGGGGCCTACGAGCAGTACTTC. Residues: CSVVRDGAYEQYF.

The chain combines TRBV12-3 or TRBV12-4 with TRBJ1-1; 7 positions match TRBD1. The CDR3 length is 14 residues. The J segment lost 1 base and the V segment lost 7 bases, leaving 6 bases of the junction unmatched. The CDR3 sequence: CASNPTGENTEAFF. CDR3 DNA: TGTGCCAGCAACCCAACAGGGGAGAACACTGAAGCTTTCTTT.

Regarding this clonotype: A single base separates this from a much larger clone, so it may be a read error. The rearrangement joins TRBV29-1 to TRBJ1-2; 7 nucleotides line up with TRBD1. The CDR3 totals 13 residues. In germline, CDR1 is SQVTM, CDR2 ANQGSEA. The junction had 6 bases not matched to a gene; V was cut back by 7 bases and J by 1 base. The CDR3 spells CSDRDSINYGYTF. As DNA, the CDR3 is TGCAGCGACCGGGACAGTATTAACTATGGCTACACCTTC.

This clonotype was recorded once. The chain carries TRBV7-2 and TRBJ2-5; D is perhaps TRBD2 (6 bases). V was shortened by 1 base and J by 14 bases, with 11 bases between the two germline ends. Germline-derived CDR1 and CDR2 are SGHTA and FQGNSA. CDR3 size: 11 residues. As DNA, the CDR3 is TGTGCCAGCAGCTTAGGCGGGAACCACTACTTC. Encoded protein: CASSLGGNHYF. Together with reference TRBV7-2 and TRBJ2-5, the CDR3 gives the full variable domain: GAGVSQSPSNKVTEKGKDVELRCDPISGHTALYWYRQSLGQGLEFLIYFQGNSAPDKSGLPSDRFSAERTGGSVSTLTIQRTQQEDSAVYLCASSLGGNHYFGPGTRLLVL.

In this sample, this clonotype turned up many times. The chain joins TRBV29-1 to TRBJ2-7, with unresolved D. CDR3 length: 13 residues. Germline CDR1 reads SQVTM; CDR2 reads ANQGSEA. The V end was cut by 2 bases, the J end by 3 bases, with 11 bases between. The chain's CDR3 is CSVESPTSYEQYF. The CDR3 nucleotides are TGCAGCGTTGAATCGCCTACCAGCTACGAGCAGTACTTC.

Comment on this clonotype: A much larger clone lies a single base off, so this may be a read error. CDR3 coding DNA: TGCGCCAGCAGCCAAGAGGAGGATCGGCCCCAGCATTTT. Amino acid sequence: CASSQEEDRPQHF. V usage is TRBV4-3 and J usage is TRBJ1-5; D not certain. Germline CDR1 and CDR2: LGHNA and YSLEER. Between the trimmed V and J ends, which lost 0 bases and 9 bases, there was a span of 9 bases. This CDR3 contains 13 residues.

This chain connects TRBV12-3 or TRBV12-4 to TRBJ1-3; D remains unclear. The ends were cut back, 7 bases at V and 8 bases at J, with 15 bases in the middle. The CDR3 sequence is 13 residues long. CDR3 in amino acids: CASTSETVDTIYF. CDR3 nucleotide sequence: TGTGCCAGCACCTCCGAAACCGTTGACACCATATATTTT.

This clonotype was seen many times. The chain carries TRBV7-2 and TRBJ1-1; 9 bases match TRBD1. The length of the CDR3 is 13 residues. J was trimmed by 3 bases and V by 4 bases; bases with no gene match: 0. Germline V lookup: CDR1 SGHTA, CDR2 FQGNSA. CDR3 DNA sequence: TGTGCCAGCAGCTGGGACAGGGACACTGAAGCTTTCTTT. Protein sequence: CASSWDRDTEAFF.

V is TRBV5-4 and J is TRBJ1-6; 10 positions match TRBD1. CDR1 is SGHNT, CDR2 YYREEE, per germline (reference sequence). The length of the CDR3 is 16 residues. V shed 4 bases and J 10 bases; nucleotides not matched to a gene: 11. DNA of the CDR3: TGTGCCAGCAGCGTCCGGGACAGGGGCCCAGGGTCACCCCTCCACTTT. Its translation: CASSVRDRGPGSPLHF.

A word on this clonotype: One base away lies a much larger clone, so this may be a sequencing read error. As DNA, the CDR3 is TGTGCCAGCAGCCTAGAGGGACAGAGGAACACTGAAGCTTTCTTT. Translated, it gives CASSLEGQRNTEAFF. The rearrangement joins TRBV7-9 to TRBJ1-1; TRBD1 matches 7 bases. The CDR3 is 15 amino acids. Germline CDR1 is SEHNR and CDR2 is FQNEAQ (reference sequence). V lost 5 bases, J lost 1 base, and 7 bases stayed unmatched.

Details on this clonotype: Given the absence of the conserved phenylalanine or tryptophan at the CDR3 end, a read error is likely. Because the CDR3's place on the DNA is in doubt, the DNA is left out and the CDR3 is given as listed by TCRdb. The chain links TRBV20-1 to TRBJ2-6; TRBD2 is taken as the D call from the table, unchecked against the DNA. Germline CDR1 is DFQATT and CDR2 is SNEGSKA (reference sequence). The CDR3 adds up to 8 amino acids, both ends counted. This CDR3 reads CSAGGTAT.

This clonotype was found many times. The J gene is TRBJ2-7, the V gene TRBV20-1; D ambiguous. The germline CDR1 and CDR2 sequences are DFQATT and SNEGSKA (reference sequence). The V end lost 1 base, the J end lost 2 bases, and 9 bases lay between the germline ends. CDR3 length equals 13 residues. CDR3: CSARGYDAYEQYF. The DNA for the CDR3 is TGCAGTGCTAGAGGGTACGACGCCTACGAGCAGTACTTC.

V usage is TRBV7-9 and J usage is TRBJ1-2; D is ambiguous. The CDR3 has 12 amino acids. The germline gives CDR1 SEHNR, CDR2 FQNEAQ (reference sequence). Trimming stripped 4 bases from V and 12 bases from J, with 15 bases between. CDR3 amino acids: CASSYQSSGNTF. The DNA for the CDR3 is TGTGCCAGCAGCTATCAGTCTAGCGGCAACACCTTC.

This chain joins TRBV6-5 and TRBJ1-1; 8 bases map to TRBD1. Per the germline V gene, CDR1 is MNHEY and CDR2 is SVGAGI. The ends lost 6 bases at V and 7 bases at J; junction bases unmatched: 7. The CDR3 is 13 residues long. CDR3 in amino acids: CASRRQGKVEAFF. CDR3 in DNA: TGTGCCAGCAGAAGACAGGGGAAGGTTGAAGCTTTCTTT.

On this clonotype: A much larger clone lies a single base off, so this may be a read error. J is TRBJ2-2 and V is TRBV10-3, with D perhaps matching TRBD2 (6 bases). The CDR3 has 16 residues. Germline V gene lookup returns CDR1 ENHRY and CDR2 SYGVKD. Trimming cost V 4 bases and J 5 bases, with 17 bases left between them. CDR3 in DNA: TGTGCCATCAGTGGGTCGAATAGCGGAGTAACCGGGGAGCTGTTTTTT. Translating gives CAISGSNSGVTGELFF.

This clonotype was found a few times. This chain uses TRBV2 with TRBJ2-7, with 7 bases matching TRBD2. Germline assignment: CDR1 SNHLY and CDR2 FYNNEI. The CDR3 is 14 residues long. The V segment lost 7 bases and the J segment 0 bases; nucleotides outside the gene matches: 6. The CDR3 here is CASKGRGSSYEQYF. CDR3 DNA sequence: TGTGCCAGCAAGGGCCGCGGGAGCTCCTACGAGCAGTACTTC.

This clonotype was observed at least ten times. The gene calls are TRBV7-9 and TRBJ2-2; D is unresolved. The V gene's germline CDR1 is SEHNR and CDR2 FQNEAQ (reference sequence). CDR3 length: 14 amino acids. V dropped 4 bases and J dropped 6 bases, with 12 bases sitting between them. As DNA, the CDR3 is TGTGCCAGCAGCTCGACTCCAGAGGCCGGGGAGCTGTTTTTT. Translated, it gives CASSSTPEAGELFF.

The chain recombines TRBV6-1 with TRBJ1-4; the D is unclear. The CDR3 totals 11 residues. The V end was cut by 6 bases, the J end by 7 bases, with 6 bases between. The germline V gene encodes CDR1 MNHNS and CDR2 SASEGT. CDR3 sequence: CASRRVEKLFF. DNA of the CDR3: TGTGCCAGCAGAAGGGTTGAAAAACTGTTTTTT.

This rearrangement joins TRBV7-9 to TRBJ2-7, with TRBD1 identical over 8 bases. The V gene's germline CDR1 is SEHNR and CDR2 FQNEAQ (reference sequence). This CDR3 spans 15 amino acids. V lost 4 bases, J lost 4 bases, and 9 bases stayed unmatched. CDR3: CASSSGDRPPYEQYF. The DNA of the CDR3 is TGTGCCAGCAGCTCAGGGGACAGGCCCCCATACGAGCAGTACTTC.

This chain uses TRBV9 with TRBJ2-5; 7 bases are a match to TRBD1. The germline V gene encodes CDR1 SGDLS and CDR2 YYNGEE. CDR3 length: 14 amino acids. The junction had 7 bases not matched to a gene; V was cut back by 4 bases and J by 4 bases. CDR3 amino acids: CASSPTGAIETQYF. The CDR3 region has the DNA TGTGCCAGCAGCCCTACAGGGGCAATAGAGACCCAGTACTTC.

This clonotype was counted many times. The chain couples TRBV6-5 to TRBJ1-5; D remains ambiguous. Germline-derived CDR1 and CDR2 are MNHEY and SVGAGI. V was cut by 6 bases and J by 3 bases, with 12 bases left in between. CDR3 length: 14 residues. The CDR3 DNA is TGTGCCAGCAGAACACCCGGTCCCAATCAGCCCCAGCATTTT. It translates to CASRTPGPNQPQHF.

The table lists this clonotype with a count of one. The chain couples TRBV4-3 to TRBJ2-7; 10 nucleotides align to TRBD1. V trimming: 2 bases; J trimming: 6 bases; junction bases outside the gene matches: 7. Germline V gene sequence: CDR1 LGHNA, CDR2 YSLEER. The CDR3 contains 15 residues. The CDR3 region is CASSQPGQGKGEQYF. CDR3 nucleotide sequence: TGCGCCAGCAGCCAACCGGGACAGGGGAAAGGCGAGCAGTACTTC.